The 3 T cell receptor beta chains below were found in one sample sequenced in a study of identical twins. TCRdb reprocessed the 5' RACE reads via MiXCR and lists one record per CDR3 protein. Of roughly 720,000 distinct CDR3 sequences in the sample, about 20% were seen once. The sample also formed part of further work on T cells expressing NK-cell markers.

What was sequenced was PBMCs. The receptors shown here come from a woman aged 18-29 years in good health.

The chain joins TRBV20-1 to TRBJ1-3; D remains unclear. V gave up 6 bases and J gave up 0 bases, with 15 bases separating them. This CDR3 contains 15 residues. Germline CDR1 and CDR2: DFQATT and SNEGSKA (reference sequence). For the CDR3, the DNA is TGCAGTGCCCCCCGCTTAGGGTCCTCTGGAAACACCATATATTTT. Translating gives CSAPRLGSSGNTIYF.

This clonotype has a count of ten or more. The chain recombines TRBV7-8 with TRBJ2-1; either TRBD1 or TRBD2 may supply D (6 bases each). CDR3 length equals 15 residues. The V end was cut by 5 bases, the J end by 4 bases, with 15 bases between. Germline values: CDR1 SGHVS, CDR2 FQNEAQ. CDR3 sequence (DNA): TGTGCCAGCAGCCCGGGGGCTGGGATGTACAATGAGCAGTTCTTC. It yields the protein CASSPGAGMYNEQFF.

This sequence joins TRBV9 and TRBJ1-1; the match to TRBD1 covers 7 bases. V lost 3 bases and J lost 1; bases outside the gene matches: 6. The V gene's germline CDR1 is SGDLS and CDR2 YYNGEE. The CDR3 extends over 15 amino acids. CDR3 DNA: TGTGCCAGCAGCGCTACAGGGGACGGGAACACTGAAGCTTTCTTT. This translates into CASSATGDGNTEAFF.